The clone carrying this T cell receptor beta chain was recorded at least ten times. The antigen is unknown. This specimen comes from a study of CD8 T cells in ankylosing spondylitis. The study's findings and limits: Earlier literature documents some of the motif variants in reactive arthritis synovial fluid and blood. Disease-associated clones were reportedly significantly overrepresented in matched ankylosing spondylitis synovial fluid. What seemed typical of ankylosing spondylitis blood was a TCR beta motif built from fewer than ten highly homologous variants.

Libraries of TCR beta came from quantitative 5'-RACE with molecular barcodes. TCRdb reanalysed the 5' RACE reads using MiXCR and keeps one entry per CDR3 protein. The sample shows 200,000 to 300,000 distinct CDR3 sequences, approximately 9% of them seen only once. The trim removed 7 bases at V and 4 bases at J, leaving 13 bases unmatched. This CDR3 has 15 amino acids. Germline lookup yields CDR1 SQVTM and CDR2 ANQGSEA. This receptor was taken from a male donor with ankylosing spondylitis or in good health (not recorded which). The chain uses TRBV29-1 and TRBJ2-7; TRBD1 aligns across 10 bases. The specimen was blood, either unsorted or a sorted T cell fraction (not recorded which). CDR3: CSAATTGGGKYEQYF. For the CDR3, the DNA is TGCAGCGCCGCAACGACAGGGGGCGGAAAGTACGAGCAGTACTTC.